These T cell receptor beta chains were read from a single sample in a study of T cells in Graves' hyperthyroidism and ophthalmopathy. TCRdb re-analysed the multiplex PCR reads in MiXCR, keeping a single row per CDR3 protein. The sample shows 550,000 to 700,000 distinct CDR3 sequences, about 15% of them seen only once. The material sequenced was blood. The receptors were gathered from a woman aged 40 to 50 with Graves' ophthalmopathy. Each CDR3 is given with its conserved first and last residue. Fields, in order: V gene, J gene, D gene, clone size, CDR3 length, CDR3 protein, CDR3 DNA. A D gene is named only where the DNA matches it firmly. Not all rows give a size; the values are once, few, many and, for expanded clones, a class.

>TRBV7-9|TRBJ2-7|TRBD2|many|15
CASSTGGSGTYEQYF
TGTGCCAGCAGCACAGGCGGGAGCGGCACCTACGAGCAGTACTTC
>TRBV28|TRBJ2-5|TRBD2|.|19
CASSSGLAGGLNLQETQYF
TGTGCCAGCAGTTCAGGACTAGCGGGAGGGCTTAACCTTCAAGAGACCCAGTACTTC
>TRBV5-1|TRBJ2-2|.|many|15
CASSFRTDVTGELFF
TGCGCCAGCAGCTTCCGGACGGACGTCACCGGGGAGCTGTTTTTT
>TRBV9|TRBJ1-1|.|many|13
CASSTNREAEAFF
TGTGCCAGCAGCACAAACAGGGAGGCTGAAGCTTTCTTT
>TRBV6-2/TRBV6-3|TRBJ1-2|.|.|15
CASSSTGTPSYGYTF
TGTGCCAGCAGTTCAACCGGGACCCCCTCGTATGGCTACACCTTC
>TRBV11-2|TRBJ2-2|.|many|16
CASSAKGRLVGEELFF
TGTGCCAGCAGCGCAAAGGGACGGCTCGTGGGAGAGGAGCTGTTTTTT
>TRBV28|TRBJ2-5|.|many|17
CASSLSPTRGHQETQYF
TGTGCCAGCAGTTTATCTCCCACCCGGGGACACCAAGAGACCCAGTACTTC
>TRBV4-1|TRBJ2-5|.|.|17
CASNQDRGSGVQETQYF
TGCGCCAGCAACCAAGATCGCGGTAGCGGAGTACAAGAGACCCAGTACTTC
>TRBV6-2/TRBV6-3|TRBJ2-7|TRBD2|many|15
CASSPPRGSIEEQYF
TGTGCCAGCAGTCCCCCCCGCGGGAGTATTGAAGAGCAGTACTTC
>TRBV9|TRBJ2-5|.|many|15
CASSESGTVLETQYF
TGTGCCAGCAGCGAGAGCGGGACAGTTTTGGAGACCCAGTACTTC
>TRBV11-2|TRBJ2-5|.|many|13
CASSLQEGETQYF
TGTGCCAGCAGCCTTCAGGAGGGGGAGACCCAGTACTTC
>TRBV9|TRBJ1-3|.|many|17
CASSVDLRAGAGNTIYF
TGTGCCAGCAGCGTAGATCTCCGGGCAGGGGCTGGAAACACCATATATTTT
>TRBV28|TRBJ2-3|TRBD2|few|14
CASSPSGRTDTQYF
TGTGCCAGCAGTCCAAGCGGGAGAACAGATACGCAGTATTTT
>TRBV6-5|TRBJ1-2|TRBD1|.|16
CASAYSTGSANYGYTF
TGTGCCAGCGCATACTCGACAGGGTCAGCTAACTATGGCTACACCTTC